The clone carrying this TCR beta chain appeared a few times. This specimen belongs to a study of T cell repertoires in cytomegalovirus infection. The overall study: The public TCR beta signatures pointed to both CMV infection and matching HLA type.

TCRdb processed the reads anew with MiXCR; each CDR3 protein has one entry. Found here are about 190,000 distinct CDR3 sequences, over 25% of them singletons; the top ten hold approximately 30%. V lost 6 bases to trimming and J lost 5 bases, with 16 bases between them. The CDR3 totals 14 residues. Per the germline V gene, CDR1 is MNHEY and CDR2 is SVGEGT. Specimen: PBMCs. The chain has TRBV6-2 or TRBV6-3 and TRBJ1-2; unclear D gene. The clonotype was recovered from a human donor in good health (CMV status not recorded). Some clones in this sample may be carry-over from other donors' samples. The CDR3 DNA sequence: TGTGCCAGCAGGCGGACGGGCCTGGGATATGGCTACACCTTC. Protein: CASRRTGLGYGYTF.